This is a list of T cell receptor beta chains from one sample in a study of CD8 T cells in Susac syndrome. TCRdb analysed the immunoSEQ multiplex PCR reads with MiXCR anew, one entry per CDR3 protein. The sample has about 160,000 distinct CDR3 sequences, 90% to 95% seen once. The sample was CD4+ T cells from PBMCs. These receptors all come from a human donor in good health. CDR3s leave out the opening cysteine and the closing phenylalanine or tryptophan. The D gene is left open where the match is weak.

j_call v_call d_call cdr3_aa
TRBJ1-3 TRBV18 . ASSPMDNAAGNTIY
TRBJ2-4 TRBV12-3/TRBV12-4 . ASSAQGGGNIQY
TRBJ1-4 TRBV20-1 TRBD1 SALTGGNEKLF
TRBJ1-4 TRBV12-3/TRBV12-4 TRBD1 ASSDPTGGDFGKLF
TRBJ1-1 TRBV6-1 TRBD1 ASSAKGGQGVARLF
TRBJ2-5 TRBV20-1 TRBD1 SAWTGGGETQY
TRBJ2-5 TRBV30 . AWSTGGGETQY
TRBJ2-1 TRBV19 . ASRRVQSSNEQF
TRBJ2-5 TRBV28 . ASSSGATEDQETQY
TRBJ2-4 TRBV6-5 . ASSYGVSTNIQY
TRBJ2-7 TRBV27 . ASSNRAHEQY
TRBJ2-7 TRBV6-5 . ASSYPGVVDPSSYEQY
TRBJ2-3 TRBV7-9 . ASSHPTDTQY
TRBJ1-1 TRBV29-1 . SSSRGPTEAF
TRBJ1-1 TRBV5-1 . ASSLPGEVAF
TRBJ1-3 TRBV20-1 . SAPSGSGNTIY
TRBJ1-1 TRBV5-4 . ASGTGTRFEAF
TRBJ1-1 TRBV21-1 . ASSKDGSGGAKAF
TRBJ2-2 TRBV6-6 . ASSYPGTANTGELF
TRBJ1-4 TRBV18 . ASSPQRPDNEKLF
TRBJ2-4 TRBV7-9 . ASSLYAGGGY
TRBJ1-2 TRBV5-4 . ASSIDRLADYGYT
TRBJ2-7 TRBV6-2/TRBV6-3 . ASCLRGYEQY
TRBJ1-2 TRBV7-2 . ASSLVGARGENGYT
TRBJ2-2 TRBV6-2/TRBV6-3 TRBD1 ASSLRQGPSATGELF
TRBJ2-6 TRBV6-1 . ASSPRIYFSGANVLT
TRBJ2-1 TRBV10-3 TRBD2 AISGGGVEQF
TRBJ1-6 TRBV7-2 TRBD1 ASSLVNPTGGSPLH
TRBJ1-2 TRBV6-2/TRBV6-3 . ASSYGRPYGYT
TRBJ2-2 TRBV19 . ASRPGNTGELF
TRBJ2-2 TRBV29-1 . SVVAGTGAAGELF
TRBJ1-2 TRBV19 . ASSIERRRLAGYT
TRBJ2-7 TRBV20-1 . SARDTASYEQY
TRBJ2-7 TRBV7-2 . ASSSSGSSYEQY
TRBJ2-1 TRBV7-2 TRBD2 ASSLAQTSGPADEQF
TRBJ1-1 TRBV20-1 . SAAGTLNSEAF
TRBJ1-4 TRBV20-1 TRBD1 SARWDRINEKLF
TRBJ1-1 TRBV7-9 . ASSLDMNTEAF
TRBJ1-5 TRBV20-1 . SVTSLNQPQH
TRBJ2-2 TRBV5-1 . ASSWGEGGATGELF
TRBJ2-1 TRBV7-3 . ASSRTGTYGHNEQF
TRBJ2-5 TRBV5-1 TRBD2 ASSDPSGAQETQY
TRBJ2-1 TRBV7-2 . ASSLEIFNEQF
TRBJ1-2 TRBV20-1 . SARVAQATNYGYT
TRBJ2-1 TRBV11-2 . ASGALGGEQF
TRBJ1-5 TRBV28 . ASSLQSGLQPQH
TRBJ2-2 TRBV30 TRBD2 AWSPRDYGELF
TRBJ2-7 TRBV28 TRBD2 ASRPAGTSPTYEQY
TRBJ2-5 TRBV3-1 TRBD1 ASSSGQGPETQY
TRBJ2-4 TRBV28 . ASSLPNAASIQY
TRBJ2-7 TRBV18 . ASSSREGYEQY
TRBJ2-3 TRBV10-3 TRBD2 AITRGGNTDTQY
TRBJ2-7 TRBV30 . AWSVSAYEQY
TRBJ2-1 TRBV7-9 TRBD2 ASSKDGGDEQF
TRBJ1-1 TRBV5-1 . ASTDRLNTEAF
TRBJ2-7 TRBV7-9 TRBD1 ASRGQGPSYEQY
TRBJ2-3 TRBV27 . ASSARTAIGTDTQY
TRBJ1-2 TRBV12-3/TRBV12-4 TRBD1 ASRDRAKNYGYT
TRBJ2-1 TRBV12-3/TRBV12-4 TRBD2 ASTGLAGVSNEQF